The clone carrying this T cell receptor beta chain was seen more than once but under ten times. From the RACE reads, TCRdb called clonotypes with MiXCR, one entry per CDR3 protein. The table shows 75,000 to 90,000 distinct CDR3 sequences, with approximately 10% occurring only once. Time point: patch test 1, 2 weeks after DPC sensitization. The sample's treatment: therapeutic diphenylcyclopropenone sensitization with weekly scalp DPC. Looked up from germline, CDR1 is MDHEN and CDR2 is SYDVKM. The CDR3 length is 14 residues. The ends lost 5 bases at V and 3 bases at J; junction bases unmatched: 3. The sample comes from a study of human T cells and chemical hapten exposure.

The sequenced sample was whole blood, obtained in connection with sensitization to the hapten diphenylcyclopropenone (DPC). The chain combines TRBV28 with TRBJ2-5; 10 bases line up with TRBD2. The TCR sequence derives from a woman aged 45-65 years with alopecia areata. Some clones in this sample may be carry-over from other donors' samples. The CDR3 is CASSPGTSEETQYF. In nucleotides, the CDR3 is TGTGCCAGCAGTCCAGGGACTAGCGAAGAGACCCAGTACTTC.